The 24 T cell receptor beta chains presented below share a single source sample, sequenced in a study of T cells in Graves' hyperthyroidism and ophthalmopathy. TCR beta CDR3 regions were amplified from RNA transcripts. When the TCR CDR3 underwent first-round RT-PCR, the HTBI primer set was used. Via MiXCR, TCRdb re-called the multiplex PCR reads, giving one row per CDR3 protein. This table holds about 480,000 distinct CDR3 sequences, around a fifth found once. Sample: blood. These receptors originate from a woman aged 70-85 years with Graves' ophthalmopathy.

This clonotype was counted at least ten times. The V gene is TRBV6-1, the J gene TRBJ2-2; D possibly corresponds to TRBD2 (6 bases). Germline loops: CDR1 MNHNS, CDR2 SASEGT. V dropped 8 bases and J dropped 2 bases, with 12 bases sitting between them. This CDR3 region has 14 residues. CDR3 region: CASGGTLNTGELFF. Here the CDR3 DNA reads TGTGCCAGCGGAGGGACTCTTAACACCGGGGAGCTGTTTTTT.

J is TRBJ2-7 and V is TRBV6-5, with TRBD2 matching 9 bases. V shed 0 bases and J 6 bases; nucleotides not matched to a gene: 6. The CDR3 contains 15 residues. Germline V gene sequence: CDR1 MNHEY, CDR2 SVGAGI. CDR3: CASSYSREGRGEQYF. The CDR3 nucleotides are TGTGCCAGCAGTTACTCGCGGGAGGGCCGGGGCGAGCAGTACTTC.

This clonotype showed up just a few times. The rearrangement links TRBV12-3 or TRBV12-4 to TRBJ1-6; maybe TRBD1 (6 bases). V gave up 4 bases and J gave up 7 bases, with 11 bases separating them. The CDR3 is 14 residues long. The CDR3: CASSSTGRNSPLHF. In nucleotides, the CDR3 is TGTGCCAGCAGTTCCACAGGGCGGAATTCACCCCTCCACTTT.

The CDR3 region is CATSDAGGSGNTIYF. The CDR3 region has the DNA TGTGCCACCAGTGACGCAGGGGGCTCTGGAAACACCATATATTTT. The chain links TRBV24-1 to TRBJ1-3, with 7 bases aligning to TRBD1. There are 15 residues in the CDR3. Germline V gene sequence: CDR1 KGHDR, CDR2 SFDVKD. V lost 4 bases and J lost 0; bases outside the gene matches: 2.

The chain is built from TRBV30 and TRBJ1-4; D is perhaps TRBD1 (5 bases). Germline CDR1 and CDR2: GTSNPN and SVGIG (reference sequence). The length of the CDR3 is 15 residues. The germline V and J ends were trimmed by 1 base and 11 bases, with 20 bases remaining between them. The CDR3 DNA reads TGTGCCTGGAGTGGGCTCGGGACTGCAAATCGGAAACTGTTTTTT. Translation: CAWSGLGTANRKLFF.

V gene TRBV16 combines with J gene TRBJ1-2, with 8 nucleotides matching TRBD1. V dropped 0 bases and J dropped 4; count of bases not matched to a gene: 1. CDR1 is KGHSY and CDR2 is FQNENV in the germline V gene. The CDR3 has 14 residues. The CDR3 region has the DNA TGTGCCAGCAGCCAATCGGGACAGGCCTATGGCTACACCTTC. It yields the protein CASSQSGQAYGYTF.

This clonotype was seen a handful of times. The chain couples TRBV27 to TRBJ1-2; the D gene is possibly TRBD1 (6 bases). CDR3 length: 12 amino acids. Germline-derived CDR1 and CDR2 are MNHEY and SMNVEV (reference sequence). V lost 8 bases to trimming and J lost 4 bases, with 11 bases between them. CDR3 sequence: CASGDTRYGYTF. CDR3 coding DNA: TGTGCCAGCGGGGACACCCGCTATGGCTACACCTTC.

Details on this clonotype: One base away lies a much larger clone, so this may be a sequencing read error. Because it lacks the conserved phenylalanine or tryptophan at the end, this CDR3 is likely a read error. The V and J genes are TRBV6-1 and TRBJ1-1, with D hard to call. V dropped 3 bases and J dropped 1 base, with 15 bases sitting between them. This CDR3 spans 16 amino acids. Germline V CDR1 and CDR2: MNHNS, SASEGT. The CDR3 loop reads CASSEAARHTNTEAFL. CDR3 DNA: TGTGCCAGCAGTGAGGCCGCCCGGCATACGAACACTGAAGCTTTCCTT.

Many counts were recorded for this clonotype. The CDR3 coding sequence is TGTGCCAGCAGTCAAAACAGGGCTACTGAAGCTTTCTTT. It translates to CASSQNRATEAFF. The V gene is TRBV27, the J gene TRBJ1-1, with a tentative D call TRBD1 (6 bases). The CDR3 covers 13 residues. CDR1 MNHEY and CDR2 SMNVEV come from the germline V gene (reference sequence). Trimming took 5 bases from V and 5 from J, leaving 12 bases between them.

Notes on this clonotype: At one end, the junction sequence differs from germline, possibly due to a read error. V and J are TRBV7-2 and TRBJ2-7, with D perhaps matching TRBD1 (8 bases). CDR3 size: 14 residues. Germline lookup yields CDR1 SGHTA and CDR2 FQGNSA. The CDR3 nucleotides read TGTGCCGGCAGCTCAACGGGGGGACAGGTTGAGCAGTACTTC. It encodes CAGSSTGGQVEQYF.

The CDR3 nucleotides read TGTGCCAGCAGCCAAAATCCCGGACAGGGTTTTCAGTACTTC. Amino acid sequence: CASSQNPGQGFQYF. The chain links TRBV3-1 to TRBJ2-5; 8 positions agree with TRBD1. In germline, CDR1 is LGHDT, CDR2 YNNKEL (reference sequence). The length of the CDR3 is 14 residues. V shed 2 bases, J shed 11 bases, and the junction held 10 bases outside the gene matches.

This clonotype was observed at least ten times. J is TRBJ1-5 and V is TRBV12-3 or TRBV12-4; the D is unclear. The V end was cut by 3 bases, the J end by 7 bases, with 13 bases between. The CDR3 contains 14 residues. CDR3 region: CASSFQFAGQPQHF. The CDR3 DNA is TGTGCCAGCAGTTTTCAATTTGCGGGGCAGCCCCAGCATTTT.

Only a few counts were recorded for this clonotype. This chain uses TRBV20-1 with TRBJ2-5; maybe TRBD1 (5 bases). V was cut by 0 bases and J by 1 base, with 18 bases left in between. This CDR3 comprises 17 residues. The germline CDR1 and CDR2 sequences are DFQATT and SNEGSKA (reference sequence). CDR3 sequence (DNA): TGCAGTGCTAGAGAACTCCGTTTGGGCAGGGCCCAAGAGACCCAGTACTTC. Amino acid sequence: CSARELRLGRAQETQYF.

This clonotype was counted a few times. The chain couples TRBV7-2 to TRBJ2-1; 7 nucleotides match TRBD2. Unmatched junction bases numbered 2, after V lost 4 bases and J lost 2 bases. CDR3 length: 14 residues. Germline V gives CDR1 SGHTA, CDR2 FQGNSA. CDR3 coding DNA: TGTGCCAGCAGCTCGGGACTACCCTACAATGAGCAGTTCTTC. It codes for CASSSGLPYNEQFF.

This clonotype was counted ten times or more. The chain recombines TRBV11-2 with TRBJ2-1; no clear D. Germline assignment: CDR1 SGHAT and CDR2 FQNNGV. The CDR3 is 13 amino acids. The V gene lost 0 bases and the J gene lost 6 bases, with 6 bases spanning the gap. CDR3 loop: CASSLDPGNEQFF. DNA for the CDR3: TGTGCCAGCAGCTTAGATCCGGGCAATGAGCAGTTCTTC.

The CDR3 reads CASFNEWQAPNEQYF. Here the CDR3 DNA reads TGTGCCAGCTTCAACGAGTGGCAGGCCCCAAACGAGCAGTACTTC. The V call is TRBV6-2 or TRBV6-3, the J call TRBJ2-7; D is unclear. Germline CDR1 reads MNHEY; CDR2 reads SVGEGT. Trimming removed 8 bases from V and 5 bases from J, with 22 bases in between. The CDR3 covers 15 residues.

The chain uses TRBV6-7 and TRBJ1-1, with D possibly being TRBD1 (5 bases). TRBV6-7 is identified as an open reading frame with a role that is uncertain. This CDR3 contains 13 residues. Trimming pared 10 bases from V and 0 bases from J, leaving 12 bases between. CDR3 region: CANQGRMNTEAFF. In DNA form, the CDR3 reads TGTGCCAACCAGGGCAGAATGAACACTGAAGCTTTCTTT.

CDR3 residues: CARSEVSDTQYF. The CDR3 bases are TGTGCCCGTAGTGAGGTTTCAGATACGCAGTATTTT. This rearrangement joins TRBV30 to TRBJ2-3; D unresolved. The CDR3 sequence is 12 residues long. Germline CDR1 GTSNPN, CDR2 SVGIG (reference sequence). The V end lost 8 bases, the J end lost 4 bases, and 13 bases lay between the germline ends.

This clonotype showed up just a few times. CDR3 nucleotide sequence: TGTGCCAGCAGTTTATTGAGCGGGAGTATCCAGTACTTC. It is translated as CASSLLSGSIQYF. This chain joins TRBV27 and TRBJ2-5; TRBD2 matches at 8 bases. Germline V gene lookup returns CDR1 MNHEY and CDR2 SMNVEV (reference sequence). V lost 1 base to trimming and J lost 10 bases; unmatched junction nucleotides: 5. This CDR3 comprises 13 residues.

This clonotype has more than one count but fewer than ten. The genes are TRBV5-5 and TRBJ2-7; TRBD2 agrees at 8 bases. Looked up from germline, CDR1 is SGHKS and CDR2 is YYEKEE (reference sequence). J gave up 0 bases and V 4 bases, and 9 bases lay outside the gene matches. CDR3 length equals 16 residues. The CDR3 DNA reads as TGTGCCAGCAGCCACGGGAGCGGGAGAAGCTCCTACGAGCAGTACTTC. It encodes CASSHGSGRSSYEQYF. The complete variable domain, with remaining parts taken from reference TRBV5-5 and TRBJ2-7, reads DAGVTQSPTHLIKTRGQQVTLRCSPISGHKSVSWYQQVLGQGPQFIFQYYEKEERGRGNFPDRFSARQFPNYSSELNVNALLLGDSALYLCASSHGSGRSSYEQYFGPGTRLTVT.

This chain joins TRBV5-6 and TRBJ2-3; weak D call: TRBD2 (5 bases). V was shortened by 1 base and J by 2 bases, with 8 bases between the two germline ends. CDR1 is SGHDT, CDR2 YYEEEE, per germline. The CDR3 extends over 14 amino acids. The CDR3 DNA reads as TGTGCCAGCAGCTTGAGACTATACACAGATACGCAGTATTTT. This translates into CASSLRLYTDTQYF.

The V gene is TRBV12-3 or TRBV12-4, the J gene TRBJ1-4, with D perhaps TRBD1 (5 bases). Trimming shortened V by 5 bases and J by 7 bases, and 8 bases separated the two germline ends. CDR3 size: 12 residues. The CDR3 region is CASSQGGEKLFF. CDR3 coding DNA: TGTGCCAGCAGTCAGGGAGGTGAAAAACTGTTTTTT.

This clonotype was seen only a few times. This chain connects TRBV29-1 to TRBJ2-2; TRBD2 is a possible D gene (7 bases). V shed 0 bases and J shed 3 bases, with 14 bases lying between them. The CDR3 is 16 residues long. Germline CDR1 and CDR2: SQVTM and ANQGSEA. The CDR3 reads CSVEDPGGGYTGELFF. CDR3 sequence (DNA): TGCAGCGTTGAAGACCCTGGGGGGGGCTACACCGGGGAGCTGTTTTTT.

This clonotype was detected only a few times. This chain connects TRBV11-2 to TRBJ2-2; 12 bases align to TRBD2. The V and J ends lost 1 base and 5 bases, in that order; junction bases with no gene match: 5. CDR1 and CDR2 (germline): SGHAT, FQNNGV. The CDR3 is made up of 17 amino acids. DNA of the CDR3: TGTGCCAGCAGCTTAGGGACTAGCGGGATGGGGACCGGGGAGCTGTTTTTT. The encoded protein is CASSLGTSGMGTGELFF.